The 27 T cell receptor beta chains presented below share a single source sample, sequenced in a study of blood T cell repertoires in COVID-19. Repertoires were generated with immunoSEQ multiplex PCR, while TCRdb's copy carries only in-frame clones and drops some. This repertoire shows some 62,000 clones, about three quarters found once; its top ten account for roughly 5%. Material for sequencing was peripheral blood. The receptors originated from a human donor in a cohort sampled during active COVID-19.

A few counts support this clone. The chain recombines TRBV6-5 with TRBJ1-2; a possible D gene is TRBD1 (5 bases). V lost 7 bases and J 0 bases, leaving 15 bases between the germline ends. This CDR3 spans 15 amino acids. Germline CDR1 reads MNHEY; CDR2 reads SVGAGI. This CDR3 is CASIPSGAANYGYTF. The CDR3 bases are TGTGCCAGCATTCCTAGCGGGGCAGCTAACTATGGCTACACCTTC.

The chain combines TRBV6-5 with TRBJ1-1; 7 nucleotides align to TRBD1. The CDR3 extends over 11 amino acids. Germline CDR1 and CDR2: MNHEY and SVGAGI. The V and J ends lost 7 bases and 10 bases, in that order; junction bases with no gene match: 6. In DNA, the CDR3 is TGTGCCAGCACCGAGACAGGGTTAGCTTTCTTT. Its translation is CASTETGLAFF.

The V gene is TRBV28, the J gene TRBJ1-6, with unresolved D. V gave up 8 bases and J gave up 15 bases, with 17 bases separating them. The CDR3 totals 12 residues. Germline values: CDR1 MDHEN, CDR2 SYDVKM. DNA for the CDR3: TGTGCCAGCGCGACTAATAGGGCACTCCTCCACTTT. Protein: CASATNRALLHF.

V is TRBV30 and J is TRBJ2-3, with D tentatively TRBD1 (6 bases). Trimming removed 5 bases at V and 5 bases at J, with 8 bases between. CDR1 and CDR2 (germline): GTSNPN, SVGIG (reference sequence). The CDR3 length is 11 residues. The CDR3 is CAWDRRDTQYF. The DNA for the CDR3 is TGTGCCTGGGACAGGAGAGATACGCAGTATTTT.

The chain links TRBV2 to TRBJ2-2; no clear D. Per the germline V gene, CDR1 is SNHLY and CDR2 is FYNNEI. The CDR3 totals 15 residues. Trimming left V 6 bases short and J 6 bases short, with 17 bases between. CDR3 bases: TGTGCCAGCAGCCACGCTACCCTGAGCGCCGGGGAGCTGTTTTTT. Its protein product is CASSHATLSAGELFF.

The rearrangement joins TRBV6-4 to TRBJ1-5; TRBD1 matches 10 bases. The CDR3 length is 18 residues. CDR1 and CDR2 (germline): MRHNA, SNTAGT. V lost 6 bases to trimming and J lost 1 base; unmatched junction nucleotides: 12. Here the CDR3 reads CASRAPGTGVWSNQPQHF. CDR3 coding DNA: TGTGCCAGCAGGGCACCGGGGACAGGGGTTTGGAGCAATCAGCCCCAGCATTTT.

The rearrangement joins TRBV29-1 to TRBJ2-5, with 8 bases that match TRBD2. CDR1 is SQVTM, CDR2 ANQGSEA, per germline. The CDR3 is made up of 14 amino acids. V was clipped by 0 bases and J by 6 bases; unmatched bases: 6. The DNA for the CDR3 is TGCAGCGTTGAAGAGCGGGGGGTGAACAAGACCCAGTACTTC. It encodes CSVEERGVNKTQYF.

The J gene is TRBJ1-1, the V gene TRBV5-1; D might be TRBD1 (5 bases). Germline loops: CDR1 SGHRS, CDR2 YFSETQ. The length of the CDR3 is 15 residues. V lost 0 bases, J lost 1 base, and 10 bases lay in between. The DNA for the CDR3 is TGCGCCAGCAGCTTGGTGCAGGGATCGAACACTGAAGCTTTCTTT. It is translated as CASSLVQGSNTEAFF.

The CDR3 loop reads CASSPDNARCNYNSPLHF. The CDR3 bases are TGTGCCAGCAGTCCAGACAACGCCCGATGCAACTATAATTCACCCCTCCACTTT. V is TRBV11-3 and J is TRBJ1-6; D is undetermined. V was trimmed by 6 bases and J by 3 bases, leaving 21 bases between them. Germline V CDR1 and CDR2: SGHNT, YENEEA. This CDR3 contains 18 residues.

The rearrangement links TRBV7-3 to TRBJ2-1; 9 bases align to TRBD2. CDR1 and CDR2 (germline): SGHTA, FQGTGA. The CDR3 consists of 15 residues. The V and J ends lost 3 bases and 4 bases, in that order; junction bases with no gene match: 4. CDR3 residues: CASSFGLAPYNEQFF. CDR3 bases: TGTGCCAGCAGCTTCGGACTAGCGCCTTACAATGAGCAGTTCTTC.

The V gene is TRBV12-3 or TRBV12-4, the J gene TRBJ1-4, with 8 bases matching TRBD1. This CDR3 contains 13 residues. Germline trimming cut 7 bases from V and 8 bases from J; bases unmatched to any gene: 6. CDR3 sequence: CASTLTGAEKLFF. The CDR3 coding sequence is TGTGCCAGCACCTTGACAGGGGCGGAAAAACTGTTTTTT.

This rearrangement joins TRBV7-9 to TRBJ1-5; unclear D gene. V was pared by 1 base and J by 3 bases, with 4 bases between. The CDR3 is 13 residues long. Germline assignment: CDR1 SEHNR and CDR2 FQNEAQ (reference sequence). DNA of the CDR3: TGTGCCAGCAGCTTAGTGGCCAATCAGCCCCAGCATTTT. Encoded protein: CASSLVANQPQHF.

The chain is built from TRBV3-1 (or the pseudogene TRBV3-2) and TRBJ2-5, with 10 positions matching TRBD1. The CDR3 has 17 amino acids. The V segment lost 3 bases and the J segment 5 bases; nucleotides outside the gene matches: 12. CDR1 is LGHDT, CDR2 YNNKEL, per germline (reference sequence). CDR3 in amino acids: CASSQSDRGLSGETQYF. Here the CDR3 DNA reads TGTGCCAGCAGCCAGAGTGACAGGGGGCTTTCGGGTGAGACCCAGTACTTC.

This clone was counted between two and nine times. The gene calls are TRBV11-2 and TRBJ2-2; a weak D match, TRBD1 (6 bases). Germline assignment: CDR1 SGHAT and CDR2 FQNNGV. CDR3 size: 15 residues. The V end was cut by 6 bases, the J end by 0 bases, with 11 bases between. The CDR3 nucleotides read TGTGCCAGCAGTCCCGACAGGTCGAACACCGGGGAGCTGTTTTTT. Its translation is CASSPDRSNTGELFF.

V is TRBV11-2 and J is TRBJ1-1; no definite D call. CDR3 size: 13 residues. Germline CDR1 and CDR2: SGHAT and FQNNGV. Trimming pared 5 bases from V and 0 bases from J, leaving 7 bases between. The CDR3, as DNA: TGTGCCAGCAGCGGGCAGCTGAACACTGAAGCTTTCTTT. It codes for CASSGQLNTEAFF.

The CDR3 DNA is TGTGCCAGCAGCTCCCTCCAGGGGCCCCACAATGAGCAGTTCTTC. The encoded protein is CASSSLQGPHNEQFF. This chain uses TRBV11-2 with TRBJ2-1, with D perhaps matching TRBD1 (6 bases). Germline values: CDR1 SGHAT, CDR2 FQNNGV. Trimming pared 4 bases from V and 5 bases from J, leaving 15 bases between. The CDR3 extends over 15 amino acids.

V and J are TRBV6-6 and TRBJ1-2, with D possibly TRBD1 on 6 matching bases. From germline, CDR1 is MNHNY and CDR2 SVGAGI (reference sequence). V lost 4 bases to trimming and J lost 4 bases, with 13 bases between them. The CDR3 consists of 14 residues. The CDR3 sequence is CASSSRTASYGYTF. The CDR3 DNA reads TGTGCCAGCAGTTCCCGGACAGCAAGCTATGGCTACACCTTC.

The table lists this clone with a few counts. The J gene is TRBJ2-1, the V gene TRBV3-1 (or the pseudogene TRBV3-2); perhaps TRBD2 as D (6 bases). Germline CDR1 and CDR2: LGHDT and YNNKEL (reference sequence). Trimming removed 8 bases at V and 9 bases at J, with 11 bases between. The CDR3 runs 11 residues. The CDR3 spells CASGTGGEQFF. The CDR3 region has the DNA TGTGCCAGCGGAACCGGGGGTGAGCAGTTCTTC.

The DNA for the CDR3 is TGTGCCAGCAGCTTAGTCGTACAAGAGACCCAGTACTTC. The encoded protein is CASSLVVQETQYF. The chain links TRBV7-2 to TRBJ2-5; D uncertain. The CDR3 has 13 amino acids. Trimming cost V 1 base and J 2 bases, with 5 bases left between them. CDR1 is SGHTA and CDR2 is FQGNSA in the germline V gene. The whole variable domain, remainder taken from reference TRBV7-2 and TRBJ2-5, is GAGVSQSPSNKVTEKGKDVELRCDPISGHTALYWYRQSLGQGLEFLIYFQGNSAPDKSGLPSDRFSAERTGGSVSTLTIQRTQQEDSAVYLCASSLVVQETQYFGPGTRLLVL.

This clone was observed a handful of times. The J gene is TRBJ2-3, the V gene TRBV10-3; no clear D. Germline V gene lookup returns CDR1 ENHRY and CDR2 SYGVKD. V dropped 4 bases and J dropped 1 base, with 6 bases sitting between them. The CDR3 spans 13 residues. The CDR3 is CAISGAGTDTQYF. Written as DNA, the CDR3 is TGTGCCATCAGTGGGGCCGGCACAGATACGCAGTATTTT.

The chain links TRBV27 to TRBJ1-5; 7 bases map to TRBD1. Trimming cost V 2 bases and J 0 bases; bases outside gene matches: 10. CDR1 and CDR2 (germline): MNHEY, SMNVEV (reference sequence). The CDR3 consists of 18 residues. CDR3 DNA: TGTGCCAGCAGTTTAAGGGACAGATCCAATTATAGCAATCAGCCCCAGCATTTT. Translating gives CASSLRDRSNYSNQPQHF.

The chain combines TRBV18 with TRBJ1-4; 7 bases align to TRBD1. The CDR3 covers 16 residues. Germline V gene lookup returns CDR1 KGHSH and CDR2 LQKENI. The ends lost 1 base at V and 6 bases at J; junction bases unmatched: 8. In nucleotides, the CDR3 is TGTGCCAGCTCACCACTTGACAGGGCGAGAGATGAAAAACTGTTTTTT. It translates to CASSPLDRARDEKLFF.

This clone was counted a single time. The chain couples TRBV19 to TRBJ1-5; D may be TRBD1 (6 bases). This CDR3 has 15 amino acids. Germline V gives CDR1 LNHDA, CDR2 SQIVND (reference sequence). V shed 0 bases and J shed 9 bases, with 15 bases lying between them. In nucleotides, the CDR3 is TGTGCCAGTAGTATAGATCCAACGACAGGTCGGCCCCAGCATTTT. Protein sequence: CASSIDPTTGRPQHF.

This sequence joins TRBV5-1 and TRBJ2-3; 9 nucleotides agree with TRBD1. V lost 4 bases and J lost 4; bases outside the gene matches: 7. The CDR3 covers 15 residues. Per the germline V gene, CDR1 is SGHRS and CDR2 is YFSETQ. The CDR3 DNA reads as TGCGCCAGCAGCAAACAGGGGGCCCCCCCAGATACGCAGTATTTT. This encodes CASSKQGAPPDTQYF.

This rearrangement joins TRBV7-3 to TRBJ2-2; D is perhaps TRBD1 (5 bases). Looked up from germline, CDR1 is SGHTA and CDR2 is FQGTGA. Trimming cost V 2 bases and J 6 bases, with 7 bases left between them. The CDR3 is made up of 13 amino acids. DNA for the CDR3: TGTGCCAGCAGCTTACCAGGGTCCGGGGAGCTGTTTTTT. Protein sequence: CASSLPGSGELFF.

The rearrangement links TRBV7-9 to TRBJ2-5; no clear D. The CDR3 runs to 14 residues. V lost 0 bases and J lost 4, with 9 bases in between. Germline V lookup: CDR1 SEHNR, CDR2 FQNEAQ (reference sequence). The CDR3 is CASSLASRGETQYF. For the CDR3, the DNA is TGTGCCAGCAGCTTAGCGTCCAGAGGAGAGACCCAGTACTTC.

The gene calls are TRBV23-1 and TRBJ2-7; 9 bases agree with TRBD1. TRBV23-1 is sorted into the ORF group, with uncertain function. Trimming at V came to 4 bases and at J to 3 bases, leaving 16 bases not matched to a gene. This CDR3 has 18 residues. This CDR3 is CASSPRGFGTGTFYEQYF. The CDR3 DNA reads TGCGCCAGCAGTCCCAGAGGCTTCGGGACAGGGACATTCTACGAGCAGTACTTC.